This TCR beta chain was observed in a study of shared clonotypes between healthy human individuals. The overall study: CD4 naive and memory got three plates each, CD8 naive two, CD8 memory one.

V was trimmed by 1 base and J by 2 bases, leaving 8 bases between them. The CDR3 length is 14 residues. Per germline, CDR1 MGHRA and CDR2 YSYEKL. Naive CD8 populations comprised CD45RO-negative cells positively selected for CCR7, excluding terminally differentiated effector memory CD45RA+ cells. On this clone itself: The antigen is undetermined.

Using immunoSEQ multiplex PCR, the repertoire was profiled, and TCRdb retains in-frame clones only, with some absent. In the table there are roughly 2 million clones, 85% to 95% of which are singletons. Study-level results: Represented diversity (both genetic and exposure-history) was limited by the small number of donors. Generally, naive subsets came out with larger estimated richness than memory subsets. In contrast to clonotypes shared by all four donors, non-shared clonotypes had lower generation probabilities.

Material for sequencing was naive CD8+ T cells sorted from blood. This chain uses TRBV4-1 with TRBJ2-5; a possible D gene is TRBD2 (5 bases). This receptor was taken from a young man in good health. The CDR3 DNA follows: TGCGCCAGCAGCCAAGCGGGATTTCAAGAGACCCAGTACTTC. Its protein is CASSQAGFQETQYF.